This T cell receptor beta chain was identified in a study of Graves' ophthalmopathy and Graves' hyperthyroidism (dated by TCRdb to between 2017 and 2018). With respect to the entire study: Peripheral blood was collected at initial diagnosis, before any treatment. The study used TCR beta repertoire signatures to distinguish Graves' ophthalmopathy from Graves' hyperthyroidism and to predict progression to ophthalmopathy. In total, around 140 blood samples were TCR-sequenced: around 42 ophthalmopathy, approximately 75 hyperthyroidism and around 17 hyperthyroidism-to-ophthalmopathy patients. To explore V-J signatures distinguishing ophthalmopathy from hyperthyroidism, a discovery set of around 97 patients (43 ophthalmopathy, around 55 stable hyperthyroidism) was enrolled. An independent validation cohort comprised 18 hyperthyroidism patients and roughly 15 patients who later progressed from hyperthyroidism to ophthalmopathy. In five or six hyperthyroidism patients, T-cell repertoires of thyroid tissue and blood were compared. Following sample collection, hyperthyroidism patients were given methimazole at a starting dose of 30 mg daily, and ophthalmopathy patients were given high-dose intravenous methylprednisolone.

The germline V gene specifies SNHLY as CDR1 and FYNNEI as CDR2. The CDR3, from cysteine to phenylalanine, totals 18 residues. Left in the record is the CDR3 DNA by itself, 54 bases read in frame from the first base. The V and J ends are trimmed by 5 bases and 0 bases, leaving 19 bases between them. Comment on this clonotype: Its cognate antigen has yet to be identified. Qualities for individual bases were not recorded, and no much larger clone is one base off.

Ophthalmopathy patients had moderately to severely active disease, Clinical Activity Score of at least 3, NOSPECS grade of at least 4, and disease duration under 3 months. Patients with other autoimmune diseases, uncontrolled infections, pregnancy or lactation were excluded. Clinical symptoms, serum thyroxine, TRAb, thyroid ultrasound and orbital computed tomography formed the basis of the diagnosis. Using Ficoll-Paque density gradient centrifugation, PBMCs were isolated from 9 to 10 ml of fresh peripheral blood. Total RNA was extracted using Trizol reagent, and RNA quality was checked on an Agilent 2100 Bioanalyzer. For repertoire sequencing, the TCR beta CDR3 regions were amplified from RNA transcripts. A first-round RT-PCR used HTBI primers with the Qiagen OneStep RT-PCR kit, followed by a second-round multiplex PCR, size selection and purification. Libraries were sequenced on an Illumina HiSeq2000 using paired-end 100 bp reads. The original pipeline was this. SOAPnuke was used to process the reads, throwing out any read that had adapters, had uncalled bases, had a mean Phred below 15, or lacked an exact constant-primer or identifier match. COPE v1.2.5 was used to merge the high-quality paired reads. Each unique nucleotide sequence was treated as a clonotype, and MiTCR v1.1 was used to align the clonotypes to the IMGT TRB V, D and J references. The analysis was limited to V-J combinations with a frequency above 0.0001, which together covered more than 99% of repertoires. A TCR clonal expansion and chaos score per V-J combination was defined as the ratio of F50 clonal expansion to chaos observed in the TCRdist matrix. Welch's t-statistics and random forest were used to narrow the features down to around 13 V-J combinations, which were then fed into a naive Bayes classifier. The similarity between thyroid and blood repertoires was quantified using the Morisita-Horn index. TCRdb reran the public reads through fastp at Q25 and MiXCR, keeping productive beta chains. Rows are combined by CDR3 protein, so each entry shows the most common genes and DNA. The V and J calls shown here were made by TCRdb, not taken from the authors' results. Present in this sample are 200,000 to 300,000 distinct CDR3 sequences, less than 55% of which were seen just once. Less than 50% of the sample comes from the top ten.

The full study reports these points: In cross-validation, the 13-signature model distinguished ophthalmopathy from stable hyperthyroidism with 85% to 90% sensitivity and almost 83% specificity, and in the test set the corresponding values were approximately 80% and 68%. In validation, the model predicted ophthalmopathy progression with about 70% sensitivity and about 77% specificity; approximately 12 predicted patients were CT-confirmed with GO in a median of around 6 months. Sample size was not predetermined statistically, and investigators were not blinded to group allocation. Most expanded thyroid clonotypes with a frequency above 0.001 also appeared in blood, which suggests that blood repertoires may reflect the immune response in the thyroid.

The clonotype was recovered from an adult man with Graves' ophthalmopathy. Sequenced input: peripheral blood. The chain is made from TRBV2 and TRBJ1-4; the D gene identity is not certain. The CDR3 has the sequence CASSLGRGGFSTNEKLFF. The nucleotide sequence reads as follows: TGTGCCAGCAGTTTAGGTCGAGGCGGTTTTTCAACTAATGAAAAACTGTTTTTT.